Given below is one TCR beta chain in context. Its specificity is not known. The study pooled second doses at about 4 or about 12 weeks. The sample comes from a study of T cell responses to AZD1222 COVID-19 vaccine. The study, taken as a whole, reports: The reported proportion of spike-specific TCRs targeting unmutated variant regions was nearly half.

Here immunoSEQ multiplex PCR was the method, and the copy in TCRdb shows in-frame clones only, minus some. Among 100,000 to 150,000 clones listed, roughly 84% were seen once. The source is an adult who received the AZD1222 COVID-19 vaccine. Sequenced here: peripheral blood, sampled 28 days after the second AZD1222 dose.

DNA of the CDR3: TGTGCCAGCAGCCCGCAAGGACGGGCTTCCAGCGAGCAGTACTTC. It codes for CASSPQGRASSEQYF. The chain has TRBV7-8 and TRBJ2-7; no clear D gene. With 5 bases removed from V and 6 bases from J, the gap between germline ends came to 20 bases. Germline CDR1 is SGHVS and CDR2 is FQNEAQ. The CDR3 is 15 amino acids. The full variable domain, its missing parts supplied by reference TRBV7-8 and TRBJ2-7, is GAGVSQSPRYKVAKRGQDVALRCDPISGHVSLFWYQQALGQGPEFLTYFQNEAQLDKSGLPSDRFFAERPEGSVSTLKIQRTQQEDSAVYLCASSPQGRASSEQYFGPGTRLTVT.